A selection of T cell receptor beta chains follows, all from one sample in a study of T cell responses to AZD1222 COVID-19 vaccine. Method: immunoSEQ multiplex PCR; TCRdb's copy keeps in-frame clones and lacks some. Of tens of thousands of clones in the sample, over 85% were seen once. The sample consisted of peripheral blood, taken 28 days after the second AZD1222 dose. The receptor set was obtained from an adult who received the AZD1222 COVID-19 vaccine. Both conserved end residues are part of each CDR3. The order of the fields is D gene, clone size, J gene, V gene, CDR3 DNA, CDR3 protein. A D gene is named only where the DNA matches it firmly. Some rows have no size entry. The others give once, few or many, or a class for an expanded clone.

d_gene: .
abundance: .
j_gene: TRBJ2-7
v_gene: TRBV7-5
CDR3nt: TGTGCCAGAAGCTTCCAGCGGGGGGCTGGTCACGCTGACGAGCAGTACTTC
CDR3aa: CARSFQRGAGHADEQYF

d_gene: .
abundance: .
j_gene: TRBJ2-1
v_gene: TRBV18
CDR3nt: TGTGCCAGCTCACCAACGGGAAGGCACAGCGGCTACAATGAGCAGTTCTTC
CDR3aa: CASSPTGRHSGYNEQFF

d_gene: TRBD1
abundance: .
j_gene: TRBJ1-6
v_gene: TRBV6-5
CDR3nt: TGTGCCAGCAGTTACCTACAGGGGTCTTCACCCCTCCACTTT
CDR3aa: CASSYLQGSSPLHF

d_gene: .
abundance: once
j_gene: TRBJ2-2
v_gene: TRBV7-2
CDR3nt: TGTGCCAGCAGCTGGAACACCGGGGAGCTGTTTTTT
CDR3aa: CASSWNTGELFF

d_gene: .
abundance: .
j_gene: TRBJ1-4
v_gene: TRBV7-2
CDR3nt: TGTGCCAGCAGCTTAGTGTACAGGCCTGGGGATGAAAAACTGTTTTTT
CDR3aa: CASSLVYRPGDEKLFF

d_gene: TRBD2
abundance: .
j_gene: TRBJ2-3
v_gene: TRBV20-1
CDR3nt: TGCAGTGCTAGTGAAACGGGGGGGCCCACAGATACGCAGTATTTT
CDR3aa: CSASETGGPTDTQYF

d_gene: TRBD1
abundance: once
j_gene: TRBJ1-4
v_gene: TRBV5-4
CDR3nt: TGTGCCAGCAGCTTGGGAGAGGGGGCGGCTAATGAAAAACTGTTTTTT
CDR3aa: CASSLGEGAANEKLFF

d_gene: TRBD1
abundance: .
j_gene: TRBJ1-2
v_gene: TRBV29-1
CDR3nt: TGCAGCGTCCTGTTGGGACAGGTAGTTGGCTACACCTTC
CDR3aa: CSVLLGQVVGYTF

d_gene: TRBD1
abundance: .
j_gene: TRBJ2-1
v_gene: TRBV4-1
CDR3nt: TGCGCCAGCAGCCAAGGACAGGGGGCCTCCTACAATGAGCAGTTCTTC
CDR3aa: CASSQGQGASYNEQFF

d_gene: TRBD1
abundance: .
j_gene: TRBJ2-7
v_gene: TRBV6-5
CDR3nt: TGTGCCAGCAGTTCTGGACAGGGTTTCTACGAGCAGTACTTC
CDR3aa: CASSSGQGFYEQYF

d_gene: .
abundance: .
j_gene: TRBJ2-5
v_gene: TRBV18
CDR3nt: TGTGCCAGCTCACCAGGGAACGCAGGGGAGACCCAGTACTTC
CDR3aa: CASSPGNAGETQYF

d_gene: TRBD1
abundance: .
j_gene: TRBJ2-2
v_gene: TRBV9
CDR3nt: TGTGCCAGCAGCGAAAAAGGGGGCGGCGTCACCGGGGAGCTGTTTTTT
CDR3aa: CASSEKGGGVTGELFF

d_gene: .
abundance: .
j_gene: TRBJ1-3
v_gene: TRBV14
CDR3nt: TGTGCCAGCAGCATGATTGGAAACACCATATATTTT
CDR3aa: CASSMIGNTIYF

d_gene: .
abundance: once
j_gene: TRBJ1-1
v_gene: TRBV6-5
CDR3nt: TGTGCCAGCAGTTCGCTCCGGGACGGGACTTTCTTT
CDR3aa: CASSSLRDGTFF

d_gene: .
abundance: .
j_gene: TRBJ2-1
v_gene: TRBV27
CDR3nt: TGTGCCAGCAGTTTTCTGGGGGTGGACAATGAGCAGTTCTTC
CDR3aa: CASSFLGVDNEQFF

d_gene: .
abundance: .
j_gene: TRBJ1-1
v_gene: TRBV12-5
CDR3nt: TGTGCTAGTGGTCAAGGGACGGCCCGGGTGGCTTTCTTT
CDR3aa: CASGQGTARVAFF

d_gene: TRBD1
abundance: .
j_gene: TRBJ1-1
v_gene: TRBV28
CDR3nt: TGTGCCAGCAGTAGGACAGGGGCGAGGGACACTGAAGCTTTCTTT
CDR3aa: CASSRTGARDTEAFF

d_gene: TRBD1
abundance: .
j_gene: TRBJ1-5
v_gene: TRBV5-5
CDR3nt: TGTGCCAGCAGCCCGGGACAGGGACAATTTTATAGCAATCAGCCCCAGCATTTT
CDR3aa: CASSPGQGQFYSNQPQHF

d_gene: .
abundance: .
j_gene: TRBJ1-5
v_gene: TRBV27
CDR3nt: TGTGCCAGCTCGATGGGGACTCACCCCAATCAGCCCCAGCATTTT
CDR3aa: CASSMGTHPNQPQHF

d_gene: TRBD2
abundance: once
j_gene: TRBJ2-2
v_gene: TRBV4-2
CDR3nt: TGTGCCAGCAGCCAAGACCGGGATAGCGGGGGGTTGTCCGGGGAGCTGTTTTTT
CDR3aa: CASSQDRDSGGLSGELFF

d_gene: TRBD2
abundance: .
j_gene: TRBJ2-7
v_gene: TRBV6-5
CDR3nt: TGTGCCAGCAGCGCCGAATTCCTAGCGGGCGAGCAGTACTTC
CDR3aa: CASSAEFLAGEQYF

d_gene: .
abundance: .
j_gene: TRBJ2-4
v_gene: TRBV2
CDR3nt: TGTGCCAGCAGTGAGCAGGACAGACGGCAACGCCTAGCCAAAAACATTCAGTACTTC
CDR3aa: CASSEQDRRQRLAKNIQYF

d_gene: TRBD2
abundance: .
j_gene: TRBJ2-3
v_gene: TRBV7-6
CDR3nt: TGTGCCAGCAGCTTACGGCGGGGGAGCACAGATACGCAGTATTTT
CDR3aa: CASSLRRGSTDTQYF

d_gene: .
abundance: .
j_gene: TRBJ2-2
v_gene: TRBV27
CDR3nt: TGTGCCAGCAGTTTATCCGGGGAGCTGTTTTTT
CDR3aa: CASSLSGELFF

d_gene: .
abundance: .
j_gene: TRBJ1-3
v_gene: TRBV6-5
CDR3nt: TGTGCCAGCAGTTACTCTGACAGCTCTGGAAACACCATATATTTT
CDR3aa: CASSYSDSSGNTIYF

d_gene: .
abundance: .
j_gene: TRBJ2-3
v_gene: TRBV7-2
CDR3nt: TGTGCCAGCAGCTTAGGTAGCGGCCCTCACGATACGCAGTATTTT
CDR3aa: CASSLGSGPHDTQYF

d_gene: TRBD1
abundance: once
j_gene: TRBJ2-2
v_gene: TRBV5-4
CDR3nt: TGTGCCAGCAGCTGGACAGGGAACACCGGGGAGCTGTTTTTT
CDR3aa: CASSWTGNTGELFF

d_gene: .
abundance: once
j_gene: TRBJ1-1
v_gene: TRBV20-1
CDR3nt: TGCAGTGCCTTCGACACTGAAGCTTTCTTT
CDR3aa: CSAFDTEAFF

d_gene: .
abundance: .
j_gene: TRBJ2-3
v_gene: TRBV5-6
CDR3nt: TGTGCCAGCAGCTTCGAGCCTTTAGATACGCAGTATTTT
CDR3aa: CASSFEPLDTQYF

d_gene: TRBD1
abundance: .
j_gene: TRBJ1-2
v_gene: TRBV14
CDR3nt: TGTGCCAGCAGCCAAACCTGGGGACAGAGAAACTATGGCTACACCTTC
CDR3aa: CASSQTWGQRNYGYTF

d_gene: TRBD1
abundance: .
j_gene: TRBJ1-1
v_gene: TRBV15
CDR3nt: TGTGCCACCAGCAGAGATCCCGGACAGGGAGGAGGCATGGTCACTGAAGCTTTCTTT
CDR3aa: CATSRDPGQGGGMVTEAFF

d_gene: .
abundance: once
j_gene: TRBJ2-7
v_gene: TRBV7-8
CDR3nt: TGTGCCAGCAGCTTGCCAGCAGACACAGAATCCTACGAGCAGTACTTC
CDR3aa: CASSLPADTESYEQYF

d_gene: .
abundance: once
j_gene: TRBJ1-1
v_gene: TRBV7-3
CDR3nt: TGTGCCAGCAGCTTAACAGGGGGGGCAATGAACACTGAAGCTTTCTTT
CDR3aa: CASSLTGGAMNTEAFF